This T cell receptor beta chain is from a study of T cells in Graves' hyperthyroidism and ophthalmopathy (dated by TCRdb to about 2019). Regarding the complete study: Peripheral blood was collected at initial diagnosis, before any treatment. Once sampling was done, hyperthyroidism patients were given methimazole at a starting dose of 30 mg daily, whereas ophthalmopathy patients were given high-dose intravenous methylprednisolone. A discovery cohort of approximately 97 patients, about 43 with Graves' ophthalmopathy and under 60 with stable Graves' hyperthyroidism, was used to find distinguishing TCR V-J signatures. Prospective prediction of ophthalmopathy was tested in an independent validation cohort of some 19 hyperthyroidism patients and around 16 patients who later progressed to ophthalmopathy. The paper reports TCR Vbeta CDR3 sequencing of some 140 peripheral blood samples: 43 ophthalmopathy, fewer than 80 hyperthyroidism and around 17 progressor patients. For training and testing, the 100 or so patients in the discovery cohort were randomly divided in a 7:3 ratio. The study also compared thyroid tissue and blood T-cell repertoires from several Graves' hyperthyroidism patients.

Stable Graves' hyperthyroidism was defined as the absence of progression to ophthalmopathy over 18 months of follow-up. Hyperthyroidism patients were newly diagnosed, with disease duration under 2 months, and aged 18 to 65 years. Patients with uncontrolled infections, other autoimmune diseases, pregnancy or lactation were excluded. Clinical symptoms, serum thyroxine and TRAb, thyroid ultrasound, and orbital computed tomography formed the basis for the diagnoses. PBMCs were isolated from approximately 10 ml of fresh peripheral blood by Ficoll-Paque density gradient centrifugation. Total RNA was extracted using Trizol reagent, and RNA quality was assessed on an Agilent 2100 Bioanalyzer. Reading from cysteine to phenylalanine, the CDR3 counts 15 amino acids. The retained sequence is limited to the CDR3, 45 bases, with the frame set at the first base. From V the trimming removes 5 bases and from J it removes 3 bases, while the gene matches leave 8 bases of the junction unaccounted for. The germline V gene encodes CDR1 DFQATT and CDR2 SNEGSKA (reference sequence).

Concerning this clonotype: Its binding antigen is unknown. The input lacks base qualities; no much larger clone sits a single base away.

Amplification of TCR beta CDR3 regions was carried out from RNA transcripts. The first round of RT-PCR for the TCR CDR3 was performed with the HTBI primer set and the Qiagen OneStep RT-PCR kit. A second multiplex PCR round built the libraries, followed by size selection and purification. Paired-end sequencing of the libraries was performed with 100 bp reads on an Illumina HiSeq2000. Turning to the authors' computational methods: Raw data were processed with SOAPnuke, discarding reads with adapters, uncalled bases, mean Phred below 15, or no exact constant-primer or identifier match. COPE v1.2.5 was used to merge the high-quality paired reads, and each unique nucleotide sequence was defined as a clonotype. MiTCR v1.1 was used to align clonotypes to the IMGT TRBV, TRBD and TRBJ reference segments. The analysis included only V-J combinations with a frequency above 0.0001, which together covered about 99% of the repertoires. A TCS score was defined as the ratio between F50 (clonal expansion) and ExV (chaos), using BLOSUM62-based TCRdist between CDR3 peptides within each V-J. Welch's t-statistics and random forest reduced roughly 500 V-J features to under 15, which were used in a naive Bayes classifier (R e1071). TCRdb trimmed public reads at Q25 via fastp, called clones via MiXCR and kept in-frame beta chains. Rows are unified per CDR3 protein, each entry keeping the most common DNA and genes. In this record, the V and J calls reflect TCRdb's handling and not the investigators' own analysis. This sample comprises approximately 400,000 distinct CDR3 sequences, 15% to 18% of them detected only once. Roughly 15% of the sample lies in the top ten.

Overall results and qualifications from the work: In validation, the model predicted progression to ophthalmopathy with roughly 70% sensitivity and 72% to 85% specificity, a median of about 6 months before onset. Sample size was not statistically predetermined, and blinding of investigators to group allocation was not performed. A 13 V-J signature model separated ophthalmopathy from stable hyperthyroidism, with over 85% sensitivity and approximately 81% specificity in cross-validation and 80%/75% in testing. Most expanded thyroid clonotypes (frequency above 0.001) were also detected in blood, a finding suggesting that blood repertoires may reflect thyroid immune responses.

Sequences were obtained from blood. The chain joins TRBV20-1 to TRBJ2-3; TRBD2 agrees with 10 junctional bases. This receptor was obtained from a woman between 18 and 29 years old with Graves' hyperthyroidism. CDR3 loop: CSAPSAGGRTDTQYF. DNA sequence: TGCAGTGCTCCCTCAGCGGGGGGGCGGACAGATACGCAGTATTTT.